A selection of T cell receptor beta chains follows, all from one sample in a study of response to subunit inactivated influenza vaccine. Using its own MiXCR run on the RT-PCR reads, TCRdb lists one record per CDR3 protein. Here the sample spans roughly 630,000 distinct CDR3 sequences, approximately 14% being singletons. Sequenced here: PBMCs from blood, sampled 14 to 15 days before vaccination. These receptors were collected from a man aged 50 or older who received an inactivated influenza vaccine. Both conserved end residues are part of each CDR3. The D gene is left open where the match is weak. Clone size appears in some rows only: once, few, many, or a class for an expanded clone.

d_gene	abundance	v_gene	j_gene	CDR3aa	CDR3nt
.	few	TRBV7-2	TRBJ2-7	CASSLVPGTYEQYF	TGTGCCAGCAGCTTAGTCCCGGGAACCTACGAGCAGTACTTC
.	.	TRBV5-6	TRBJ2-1	CASSLEGDGRHEQFF	TGTGCCAGCAGCTTGGAGGGGGACGGGCGGCATGAGCAGTTCTTC
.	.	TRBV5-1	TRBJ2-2	CASSFRTANTGELFF	TGCGCCAGCAGTTTCAGGACAGCGAACACCGGGGAGCTGTTTTTT
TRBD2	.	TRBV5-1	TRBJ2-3	CASSFRGGLTDTQYF	TGCGCCAGCAGCTTCCGCGGGGGGCTCACAGATACGCAGTATTTT
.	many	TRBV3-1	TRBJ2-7	CASSRDILSSYEQYF	TGTGCCAGCAGCCGGGACATCCTGAGCTCCTACGAGCAGTACTTC
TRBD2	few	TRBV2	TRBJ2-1	CASRGSGSSYNEQFF	TGTGCCAGCAGGGGAAGCGGGAGCTCCTACAATGAGCAGTTCTTC
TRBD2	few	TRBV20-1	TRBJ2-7	CSADRLAGTEQYF	TGCAGTGCTGACAGACTAGCTGGGACCGAGCAGTACTTC
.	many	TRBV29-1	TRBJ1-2	CSVNDGTVYGYTF	TGCAGCGTAAATGACGGAACCGTCTATGGCTACACCTTC
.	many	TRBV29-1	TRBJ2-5	CSALYGYGETQYF	TGCAGCGCCCTGTACGGGTACGGAGAGACCCAGTACTTC
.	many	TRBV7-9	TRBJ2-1	CASSLGGVGNEQFF	TGTGCCAGCAGCTTGGGGGGAGTTGGCAATGAGCAGTTCTTC
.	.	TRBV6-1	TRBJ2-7	CASTPNPGQQGSYEQYF	TGTGCCAGCACCCCCAACCCTGGACAGCAAGGTTCCTACGAGCAGTACTTC
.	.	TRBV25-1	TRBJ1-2	CASSEGGGNYGYTF	TGTGCCAGCAGTGAAGGTGGGGGTAACTATGGCTACACCTTC
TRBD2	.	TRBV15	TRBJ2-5	CATSRDYPDWRGVGETQYF	TGTGCCACCAGCAGAGATTACCCCGACTGGCGGGGGGTGGGGGAGACCCAGTACTTC
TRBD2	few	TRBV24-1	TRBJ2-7	CATRGGVQNEQYF	TGTGCCACTCGCGGGGGAGTTCAGAACGAGCAGTACTTC
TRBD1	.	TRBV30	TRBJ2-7	CAWRDRALGLNEQYF	TGTGCCTGGAGAGACAGGGCGTTGGGGTTGAACGAGCAGTACTTC
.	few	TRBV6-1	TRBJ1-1	CASSSLSGTQGRGTEAFF	TGTGCCAGCAGCAGCCTATCCGGGACCCAGGGGCGTGGAACTGAAGCTTTCTTT
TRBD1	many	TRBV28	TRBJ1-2	CASIQGAGYYGYTF	TGTGCCAGCATACAGGGGGCAGGATACTATGGCTACACCTTC
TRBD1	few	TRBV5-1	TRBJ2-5	CASSLGRTGGMETQYF	TGCGCCAGCAGCTTGGGCAGGACAGGGGGCATGGAGACCCAGTACTTC
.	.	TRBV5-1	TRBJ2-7	CASSLDAGASYEQYF	TGCGCCAGCAGCTTGGACGCTGGCGCCTCCTACGAGCAGTACTTC
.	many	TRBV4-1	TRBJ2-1	CASSQVGANEQFF	TGCGCCAGCAGCCAAGTTGGGGCAAATGAGCAGTTCTTC
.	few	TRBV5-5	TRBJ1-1	CASSSRTEYTEAFF	TGTGCCAGCAGCTCCAGGACAGAATACACTGAAGCTTTCTTT
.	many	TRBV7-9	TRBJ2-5	CASSLDRQIQETQYF	TGTGCCAGCAGCTTAGATCGACAGATTCAAGAGACCCAGTACTTC
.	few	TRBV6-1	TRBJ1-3	CASSPRRETGNTIYF	TGTGCCAGCAGCCCCCGCAGGGAAACTGGAAACACCATATATTTT
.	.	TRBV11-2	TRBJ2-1	CASRRKGVGNEQFF	TGTGCCAGCAGGAGGAAAGGGGTAGGCAATGAGCAGTTCTTC